This T cell receptor (beta chain) was retrieved from a study of shared clonotypes between healthy human individuals. Naive CD8 cells lacked CD45RO, underwent positive selection for CCR7 and left out terminally differentiated effector memory CD45RA+ cells. Libraries were prepared by immunoSEQ multiplex PCR; TCRdb keeps only in-frame clonotypes and omits some of them. Here the sample spans some 740,000 clones, 80% to 95% being singletons. Germline CDR1 is MNHNS and CDR2 is SASEGT. The V end lost 0 bases, the J end lost 8 bases, and 16 bases lay between the germline ends. CDR3 length: 15 residues. The sequenced material came from naive CD8+ T cells sorted from blood. The TCR originated in a man aged 25-45 years in good health. The chain recombines TRBV6-1 with TRBJ1-2; a weak D match, TRBD1 (6 bases). The CDR3 loop reads CASSEAQGSLVGYTF. The CDR3 coding sequence is TGTGCCAGCAGTGAAGCTCAGGGGAGCCTAGTCGGCTACACCTTC.